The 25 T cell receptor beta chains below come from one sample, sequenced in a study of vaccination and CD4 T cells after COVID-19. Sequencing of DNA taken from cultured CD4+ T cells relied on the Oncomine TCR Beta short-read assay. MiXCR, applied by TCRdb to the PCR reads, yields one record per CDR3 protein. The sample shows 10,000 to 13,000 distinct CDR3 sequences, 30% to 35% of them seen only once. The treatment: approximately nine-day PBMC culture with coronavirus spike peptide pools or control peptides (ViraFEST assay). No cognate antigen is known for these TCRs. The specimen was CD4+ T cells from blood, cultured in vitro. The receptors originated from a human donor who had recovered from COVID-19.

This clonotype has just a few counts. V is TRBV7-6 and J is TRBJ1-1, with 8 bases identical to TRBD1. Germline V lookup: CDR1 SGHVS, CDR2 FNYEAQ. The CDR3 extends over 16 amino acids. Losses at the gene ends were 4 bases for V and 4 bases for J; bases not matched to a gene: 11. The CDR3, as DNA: TGTGCCAGCAGCTCAGACAGGGGTTGGGGTGGCACTGAAGCTTTCTTT. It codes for CASSSDRGWGGTEAFF.

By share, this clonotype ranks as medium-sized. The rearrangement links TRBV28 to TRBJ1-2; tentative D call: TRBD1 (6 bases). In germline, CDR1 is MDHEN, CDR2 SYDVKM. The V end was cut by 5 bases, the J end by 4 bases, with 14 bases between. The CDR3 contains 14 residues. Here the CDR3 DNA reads TGTGCCAGCAGTCCCACGGGACATAGCTATGGCTACACCTTC. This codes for CASSPTGHSYGYTF.

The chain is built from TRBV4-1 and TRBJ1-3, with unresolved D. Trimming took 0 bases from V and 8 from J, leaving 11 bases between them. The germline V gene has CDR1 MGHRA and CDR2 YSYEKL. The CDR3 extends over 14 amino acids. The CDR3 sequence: CASSQEVDPHTIYF. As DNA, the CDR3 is TGCGCCAGCAGCCAAGAAGTAGACCCTCACACCATATATTTT.

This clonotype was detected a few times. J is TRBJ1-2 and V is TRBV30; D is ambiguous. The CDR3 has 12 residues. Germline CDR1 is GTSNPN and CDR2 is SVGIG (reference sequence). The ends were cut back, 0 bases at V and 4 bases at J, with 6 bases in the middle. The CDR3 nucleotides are TGTGCCTGGAGTGTACTGGGCTATGGCTACACCTTC. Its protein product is CAWSVLGYGYTF. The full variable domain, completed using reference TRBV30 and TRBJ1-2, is SQTIHQWPATLVQPVGSPLSLECTVEGTSNPNLYWYRQAAGRGLQLLFYSVGIGQISSEVPQNLSASRPQDRQFILSSKKLLLSDSGFYLCAWSVLGYGYTFGSGTRLTVV.

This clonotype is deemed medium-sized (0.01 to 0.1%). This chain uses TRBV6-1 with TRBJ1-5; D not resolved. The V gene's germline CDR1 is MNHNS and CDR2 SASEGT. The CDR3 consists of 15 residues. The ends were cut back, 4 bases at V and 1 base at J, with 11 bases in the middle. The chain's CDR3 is CASSVGRGSNQPQHF. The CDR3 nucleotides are TGTGCCAGCAGTGTGGGGAGAGGGAGCAATCAGCCCCAGCATTTT.

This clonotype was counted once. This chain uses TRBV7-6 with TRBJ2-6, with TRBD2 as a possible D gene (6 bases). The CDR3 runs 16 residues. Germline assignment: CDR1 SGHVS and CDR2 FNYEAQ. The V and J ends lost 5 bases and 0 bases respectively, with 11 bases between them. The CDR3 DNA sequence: TGTGCCAGCAGCCCCTATAGCGGCTCTGGGGCCAACGTCCTGACTTTC. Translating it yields CASSPYSGSGANVLTF.

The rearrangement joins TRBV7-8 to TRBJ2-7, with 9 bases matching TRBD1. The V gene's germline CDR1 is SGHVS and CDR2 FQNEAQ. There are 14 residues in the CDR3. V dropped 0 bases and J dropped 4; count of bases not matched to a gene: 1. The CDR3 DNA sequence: TGTGCCAGCAGCTTAGCCGGACAGGGGTACGAGCAGTACTTC. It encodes CASSLAGQGYEQYF.

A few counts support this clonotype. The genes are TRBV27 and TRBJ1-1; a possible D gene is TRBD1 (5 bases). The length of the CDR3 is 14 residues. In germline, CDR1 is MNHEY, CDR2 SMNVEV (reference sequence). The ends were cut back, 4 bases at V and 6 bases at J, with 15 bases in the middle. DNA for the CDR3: TGTGCCAGCAGTTCCCGGGGCCGAGGGGCTGAAGCTTTCTTT. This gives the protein CASSSRGRGAEAFF.

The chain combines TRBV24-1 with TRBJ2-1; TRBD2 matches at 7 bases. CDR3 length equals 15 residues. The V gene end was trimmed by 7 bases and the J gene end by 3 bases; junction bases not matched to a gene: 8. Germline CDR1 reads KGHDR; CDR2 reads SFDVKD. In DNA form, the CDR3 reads TGTGCCACCAGCGACCCACTAGCGTACTACAATGAGCAGTTCTTC. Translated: CATSDPLAYYNEQFF.

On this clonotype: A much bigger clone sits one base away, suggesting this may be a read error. The chain's CDR3 is CVSSLEGPQPQHF. In DNA, the CDR3 is TGTGTCAGCAGTTTGGAGGGTCCCCAGCCCCAGCATTTT. The rearrangement joins TRBV27 to TRBJ1-5, with D hard to call. Looked up from germline, CDR1 is MNHEY and CDR2 is SMNVEV (reference sequence). The CDR3 sequence is 13 residues long.

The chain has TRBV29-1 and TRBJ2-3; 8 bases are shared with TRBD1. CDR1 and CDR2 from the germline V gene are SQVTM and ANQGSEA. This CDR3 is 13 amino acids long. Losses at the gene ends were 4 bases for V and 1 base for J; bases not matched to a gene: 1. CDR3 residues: CSVGDRRTDTQYF. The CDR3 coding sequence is TGCAGCGTTGGGGACAGGCGCACAGATACGCAGTATTTT.

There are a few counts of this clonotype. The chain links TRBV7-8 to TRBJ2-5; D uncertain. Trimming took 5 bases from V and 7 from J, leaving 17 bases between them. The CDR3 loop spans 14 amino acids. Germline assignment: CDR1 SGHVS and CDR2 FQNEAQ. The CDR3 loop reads CASSPVDRYGTQYF. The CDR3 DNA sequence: TGTGCCAGCAGCCCCGTGGATCGGTATGGGACCCAGTACTTC.

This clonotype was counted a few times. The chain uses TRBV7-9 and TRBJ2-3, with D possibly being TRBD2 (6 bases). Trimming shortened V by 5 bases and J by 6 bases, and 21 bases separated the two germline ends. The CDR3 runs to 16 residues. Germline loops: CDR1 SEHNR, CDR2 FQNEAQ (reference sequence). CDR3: CASSLIVGTAGDTQYF. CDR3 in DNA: TGTGCCAGCAGCCTAATCGTCGGGACTGCAGGGGATACGCAGTATTTT.

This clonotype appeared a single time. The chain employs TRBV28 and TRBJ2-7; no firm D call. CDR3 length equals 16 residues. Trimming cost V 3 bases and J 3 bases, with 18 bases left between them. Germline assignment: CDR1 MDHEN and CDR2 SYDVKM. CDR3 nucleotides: TGTGCCAGCAGTTTCGGTCACAACCCTGGCAACTACGAGCAGTACTTC. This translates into CASSFGHNPGNYEQYF.

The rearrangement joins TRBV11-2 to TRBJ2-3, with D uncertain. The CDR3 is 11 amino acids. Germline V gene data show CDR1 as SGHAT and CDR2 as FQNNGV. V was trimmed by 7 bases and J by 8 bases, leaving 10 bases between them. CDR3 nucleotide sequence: TGTGCCAGCATCGGCGATAGTACGCAGTATTTT. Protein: CASIGDSTQYF.

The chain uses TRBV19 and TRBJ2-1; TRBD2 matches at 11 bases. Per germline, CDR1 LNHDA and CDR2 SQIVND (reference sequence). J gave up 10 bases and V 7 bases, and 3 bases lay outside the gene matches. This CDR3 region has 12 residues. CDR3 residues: CASMPSGGEQFF. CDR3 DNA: TGTGCCAGTATGCCTAGCGGGGGGGAGCAGTTCTTC.

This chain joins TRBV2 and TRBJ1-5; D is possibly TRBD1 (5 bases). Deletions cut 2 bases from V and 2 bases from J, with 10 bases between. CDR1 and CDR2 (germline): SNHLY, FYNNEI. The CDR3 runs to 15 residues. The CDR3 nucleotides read TGTGCCAGCAGTGAAAACGTGGGGGGCAATCAGCCCCAGCATTTT. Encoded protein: CASSENVGGNQPQHF.

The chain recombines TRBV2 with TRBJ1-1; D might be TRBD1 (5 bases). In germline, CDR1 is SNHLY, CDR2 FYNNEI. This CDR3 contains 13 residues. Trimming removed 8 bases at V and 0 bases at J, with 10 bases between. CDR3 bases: TGTGCCAGCCTGGGACTGTTGAACACTGAAGCTTTCTTT. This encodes CASLGLLNTEAFF.

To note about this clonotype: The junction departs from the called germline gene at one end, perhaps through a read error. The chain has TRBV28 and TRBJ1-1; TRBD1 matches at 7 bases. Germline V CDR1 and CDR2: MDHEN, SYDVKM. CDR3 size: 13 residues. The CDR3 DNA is TGTGCCGGCAGTTTGACAGGGAGGACTGAAGCTTTCTTT. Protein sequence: CAGSLTGRTEAFF.

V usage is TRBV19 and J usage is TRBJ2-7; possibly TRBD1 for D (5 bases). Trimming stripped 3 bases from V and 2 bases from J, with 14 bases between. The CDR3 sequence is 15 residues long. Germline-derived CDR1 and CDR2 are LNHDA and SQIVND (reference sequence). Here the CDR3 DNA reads TGTGCCAGTAGTATGGTACAGGTACCCACCTACGAGCAGTACTTC. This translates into CASSMVQVPTYEQYF. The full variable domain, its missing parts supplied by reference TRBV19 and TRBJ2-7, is DGGITQSPKYLFRKEGQNVTLSCEQNLNHDAMYWYRQDPGQGLRLIYYSQIVNDFQKGDIAEGYSVSREKKESFPLTVTSAQKNPTAFYLCASSMVQVPTYEQYFGPGTRLTVT.

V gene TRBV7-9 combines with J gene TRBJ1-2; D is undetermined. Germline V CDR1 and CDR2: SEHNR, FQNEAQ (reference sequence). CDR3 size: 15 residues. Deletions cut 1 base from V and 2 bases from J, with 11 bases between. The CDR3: CASSLVGEPNYGYTF. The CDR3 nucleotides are TGTGCCAGCAGCTTAGTCGGGGAACCCAACTATGGCTACACCTTC.

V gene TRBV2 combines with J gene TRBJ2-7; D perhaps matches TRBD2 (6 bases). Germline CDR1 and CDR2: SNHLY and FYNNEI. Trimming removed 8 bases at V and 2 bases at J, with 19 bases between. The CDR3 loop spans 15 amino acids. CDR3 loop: CASRERLLPTYEQYF. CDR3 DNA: TGTGCCAGCCGGGAGAGACTTCTCCCTACCTACGAGCAGTACTTC.

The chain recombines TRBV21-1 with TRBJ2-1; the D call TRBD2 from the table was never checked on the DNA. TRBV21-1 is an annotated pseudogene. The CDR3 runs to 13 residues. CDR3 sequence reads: CASRGTRSNEQFF. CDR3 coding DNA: TGTGCCAGCAGGGGAACTAGGAGCAATGAGCAGTTCTTC.

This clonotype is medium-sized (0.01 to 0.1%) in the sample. In nucleotides, the CDR3 is TGTGCCTTCTGGATGGTAAAGTATGGCTACACCTTC. Translation: CAFWMVKYGYTF. This chain links TRBV21-1 with TRBJ1-2. TRBV21-1 is a recognized pseudogene. The CDR3 length is 12 residues.

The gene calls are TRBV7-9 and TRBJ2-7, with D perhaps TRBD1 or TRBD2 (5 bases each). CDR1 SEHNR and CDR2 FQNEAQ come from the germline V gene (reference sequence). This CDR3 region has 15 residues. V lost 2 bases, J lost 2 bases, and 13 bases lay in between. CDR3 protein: CASSLLSQGPYEQYF. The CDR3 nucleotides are TGTGCCAGCAGCTTACTTTCGCAGGGACCCTACGAGCAGTACTTC.